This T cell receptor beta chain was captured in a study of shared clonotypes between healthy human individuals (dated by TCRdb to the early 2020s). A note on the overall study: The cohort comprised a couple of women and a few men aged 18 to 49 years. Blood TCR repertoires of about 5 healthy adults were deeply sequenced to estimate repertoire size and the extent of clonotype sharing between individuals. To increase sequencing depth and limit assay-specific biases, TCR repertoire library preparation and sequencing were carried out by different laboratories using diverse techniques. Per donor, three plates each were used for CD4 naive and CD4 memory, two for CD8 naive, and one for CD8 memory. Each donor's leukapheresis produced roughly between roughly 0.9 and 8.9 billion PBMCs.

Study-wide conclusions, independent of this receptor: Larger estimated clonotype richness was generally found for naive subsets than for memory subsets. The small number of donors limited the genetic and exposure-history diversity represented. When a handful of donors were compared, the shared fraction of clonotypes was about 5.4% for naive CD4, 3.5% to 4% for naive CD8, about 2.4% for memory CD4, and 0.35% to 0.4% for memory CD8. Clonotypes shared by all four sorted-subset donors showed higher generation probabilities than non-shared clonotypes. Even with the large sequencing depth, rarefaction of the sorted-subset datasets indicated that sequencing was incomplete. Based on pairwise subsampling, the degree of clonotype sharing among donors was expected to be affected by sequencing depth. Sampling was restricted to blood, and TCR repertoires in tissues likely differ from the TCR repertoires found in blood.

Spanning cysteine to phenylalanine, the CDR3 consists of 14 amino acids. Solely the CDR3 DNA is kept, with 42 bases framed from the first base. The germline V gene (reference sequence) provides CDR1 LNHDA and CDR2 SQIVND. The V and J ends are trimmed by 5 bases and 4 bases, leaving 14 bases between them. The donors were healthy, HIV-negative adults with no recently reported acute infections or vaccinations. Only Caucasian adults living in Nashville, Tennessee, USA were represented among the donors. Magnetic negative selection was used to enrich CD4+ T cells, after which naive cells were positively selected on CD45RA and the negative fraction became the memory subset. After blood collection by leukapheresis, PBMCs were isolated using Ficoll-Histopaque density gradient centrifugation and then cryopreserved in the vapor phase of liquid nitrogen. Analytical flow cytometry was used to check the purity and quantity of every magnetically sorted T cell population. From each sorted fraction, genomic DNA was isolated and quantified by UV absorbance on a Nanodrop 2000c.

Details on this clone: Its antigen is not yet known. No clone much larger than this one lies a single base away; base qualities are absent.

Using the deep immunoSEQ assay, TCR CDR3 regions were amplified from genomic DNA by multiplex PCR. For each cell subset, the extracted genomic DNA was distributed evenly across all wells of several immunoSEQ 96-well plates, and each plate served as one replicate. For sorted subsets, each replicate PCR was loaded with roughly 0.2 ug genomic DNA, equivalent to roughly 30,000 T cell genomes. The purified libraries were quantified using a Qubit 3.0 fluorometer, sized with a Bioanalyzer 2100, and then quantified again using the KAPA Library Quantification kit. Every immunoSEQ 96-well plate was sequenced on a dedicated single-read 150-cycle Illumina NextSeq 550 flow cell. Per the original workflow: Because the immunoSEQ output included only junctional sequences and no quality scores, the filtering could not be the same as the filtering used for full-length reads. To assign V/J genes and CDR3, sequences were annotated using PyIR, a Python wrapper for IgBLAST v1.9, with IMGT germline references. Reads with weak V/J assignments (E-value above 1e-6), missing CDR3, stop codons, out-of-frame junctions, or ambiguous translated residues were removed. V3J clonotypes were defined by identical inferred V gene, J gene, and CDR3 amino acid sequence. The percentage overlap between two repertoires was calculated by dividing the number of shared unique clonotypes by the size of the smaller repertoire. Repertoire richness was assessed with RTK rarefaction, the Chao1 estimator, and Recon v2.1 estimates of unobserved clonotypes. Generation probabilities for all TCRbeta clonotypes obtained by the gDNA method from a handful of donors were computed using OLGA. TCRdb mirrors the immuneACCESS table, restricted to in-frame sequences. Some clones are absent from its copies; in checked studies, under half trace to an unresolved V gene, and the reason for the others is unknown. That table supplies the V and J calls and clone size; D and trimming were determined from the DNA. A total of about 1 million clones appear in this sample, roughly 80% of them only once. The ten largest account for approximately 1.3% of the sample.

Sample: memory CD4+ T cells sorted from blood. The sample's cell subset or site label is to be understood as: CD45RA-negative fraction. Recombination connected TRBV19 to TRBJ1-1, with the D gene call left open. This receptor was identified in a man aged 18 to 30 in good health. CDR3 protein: CASSPRGRATEAFF. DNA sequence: TGTGCCAGTAGTCCCCGAGGCCGTGCCACTGAAGCTTTCTTT.